This TCR beta chain is drawn from a study of regulatory and conventional T cells in RAG deficiency. Germline CDR1 and CDR2: KGHSH and LQKENI. V was cut by 4 bases and J by 1 base, with 8 bases left in between. The CDR3 contains 13 residues. Conventional CD4+ T cells were sorted from blood as CD25-low CD127-high cells. Profiled with immunoSEQ multiplex PCR; TCRdb holds only in-frame clones, not every one. The sample consists of approximately 30,000 clones, 95% to 96% of them appearing once. The same specimen was also included in a second study, on regulatory T cells. From that paper: Primers: 52 TRBV forward and 13 TRBJ reverse.

This clonotype originated in a human donor in good health. The J gene is TRBJ2-7, the V gene TRBV18, with D tentatively TRBD1 (5 bases). Sequenced sample: CD25- CD4+ T cells sorted from blood. CDR3 DNA sequence: TGTGCCAGCTCACTGACAGAATCCTACGAGCAGTACTTC. Protein: CASSLTESYEQYF.